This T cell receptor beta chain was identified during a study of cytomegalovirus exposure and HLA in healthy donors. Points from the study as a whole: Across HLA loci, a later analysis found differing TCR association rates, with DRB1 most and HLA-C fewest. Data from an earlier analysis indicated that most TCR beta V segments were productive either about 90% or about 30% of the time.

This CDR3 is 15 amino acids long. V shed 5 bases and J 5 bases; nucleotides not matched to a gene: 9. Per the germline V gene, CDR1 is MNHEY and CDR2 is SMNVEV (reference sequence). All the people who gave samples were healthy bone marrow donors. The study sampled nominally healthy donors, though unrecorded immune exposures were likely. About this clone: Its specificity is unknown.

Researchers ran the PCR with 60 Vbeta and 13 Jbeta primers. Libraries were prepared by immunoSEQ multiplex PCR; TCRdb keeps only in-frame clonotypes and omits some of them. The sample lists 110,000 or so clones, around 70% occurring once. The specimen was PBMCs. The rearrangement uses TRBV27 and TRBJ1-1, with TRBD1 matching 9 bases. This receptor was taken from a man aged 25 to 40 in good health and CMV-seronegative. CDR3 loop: CASSRAGTGWTEAFF. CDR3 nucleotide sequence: TGTGCCAGCAGTCGAGCCGGGACAGGGTGGACTGAAGCTTTCTTT.